These T cell receptor beta chains were read from a single sample in a study of cytomegalovirus exposure and HLA in healthy donors. Measured with immunoSEQ multiplex PCR; TCRdb has only the in-frame clones, and not every one. The top ten clones hold roughly 4% of a sample with under 150,000 clones, 80% to 90% of them seen once. The sample comprised PBMCs. These receptor sequences come from a woman aged 40 to 50 in good health and CMV-seropositive. CDR3s include the opening cysteine and the closing phenylalanine or tryptophan. The D gene is left open where the match is weak. Only some rows state a clone size, as once, few, many or a class for expanded clones.

v_call	d_call	j_call	clone_size	cdr3_nt	cdr3_aa
TRBV19	TRBD1	TRBJ1-2	-	TGTGCCAGTAGAACTGTTTTCCGGGACAGGGGGCAGGCAGATGGCTACACCTTC	CASRTVFRDRGQADGYTF
TRBV19	-	TRBJ1-2	-	TGTGCCAGTAGTGACCGGAGGGGAGCTTTAAAAGCCTATGGCTACACCTTC	CASSDRRGALKAYGYTF
TRBV5-1	TRBD1	TRBJ2-1	-	TGCGCCAGCAGCTTCCCCCAGGGGGTTGAGGAGCAGTTCTTC	CASSFPQGVEEQFF
TRBV29-1	-	TRBJ1-2	-	TGCAGCGTTCAGGATACCTATGGCTACACCTTC	CSVQDTYGYTF
TRBV28	-	TRBJ2-7	-	TGTGCCAGCAGTTTGACTGGGGGCATTTACGAGCAGTACTTC	CASSLTGGIYEQYF
TRBV6-5	-	TRBJ1-1	-	TGTGCCAGCAGGGTGGGGGGTGGCGGCACTGAAGCTTTCTTT	CASRVGGGGTEAFF
TRBV5-1	TRBD2	TRBJ2-1	-	TGCGCCAGCAGCGCCAGCAGCTTGAGTGGTCCTTTTCGGACTAGCGGGAGGACCAATGAGCAGTTCTTC	CASSASSLSGPFRTSGRTNEQFF
TRBV27	-	TRBJ2-7	-	TGTGCCAGCAACGGCTACGAGCAGTACTTC	CASNGYEQYF
TRBV7-6	TRBD1	TRBJ2-2	-	TGTGCCAGCAGCTTAATCGGTCTCGTAGACAGGGGGAACACCGGGGAGCTGTTTTTT	CASSLIGLVDRGNTGELFF
TRBV5-1	-	TRBJ2-2	-	TGCGCCAGTCAGAGGACAGCAGATTCCACCGGGGAGCTGTTTTTT	CASQRTADSTGELFF
TRBV19	TRBD1	TRBJ2-7	-	TGTGCCAGTAGTACAGGGGGCGTTGGATCCTACGAGCAGTACTTC	CASSTGGVGSYEQYF
TRBV5-4	-	TRBJ2-7	-	TGTGCCAGCAGCGCGGGACTGGCCTACGAGCAGTACTTC	CASSAGLAYEQYF
TRBV4-1	-	TRBJ1-2	-	TGCGCCAGCAGCCAAGGAGTCCAGGTCAGGGGCTACACCTTC	CASSQGVQVRGYTF
TRBV7-3	TRBD2	TRBJ2-3	-	TGTGCCAGCAGCTCACCCGGGGCTAGCGGGGGGTTGGATACGCAGTATTTT	CASSSPGASGGLDTQYF
TRBV5-1	TRBD2	TRBJ2-1	-	TGCGCCAGCAGCCCCCTGGGGACTAGCAATGAGCAGTTCTTC	CASSPLGTSNEQFF
TRBV5-1	-	TRBJ2-7	-	TGCGCCAGCAGCCTTAATCACGAGCAGTACTTC	CASSLNHEQYF
TRBV5-5	-	TRBJ2-2	-	TGTGCCAGCAGCTTGGAACTCACGAACACCGGGGAGCTGTTTTTT	CASSLELTNTGELFF
TRBV9	-	TRBJ2-3	-	TGTGCCAGCAGCGTAGGAGGGTACAGCACAGATACGCAGTATTTT	CASSVGGYSTDTQYF
TRBV4-1	TRBD2	TRBJ2-1	-	TGCGCCAGCAGCAGTAGCGGGAGACCAAACAATGAGCAGTTCTTC	CASSSSGRPNNEQFF
TRBV11-1	TRBD1	TRBJ2-3	once	TGTGCCAGCAGCTTAACAGGGGGCACCCCCCCTAGCACAGATACGCAGTATTTT	CASSLTGGTPPSTDTQYF
TRBV5-6	-	TRBJ1-4	-	TGTGCCAGCAGCTTCGCAGGGGACACAGAAAAACTGTTTTTT	CASSFAGDTEKLFF
TRBV5-4	TRBD2	TRBJ2-1	-	TGTGCCAGCAGCTTGGGACTAGCGGGAGGAATCAGTGAGCAGTTCTTC	CASSLGLAGGISEQFF
TRBV5-1	-	TRBJ2-1	-	TGCGCCAGCAGCTTAGGCGGGTACAATGAGCAGTTCTTC	CASSLGGYNEQFF
TRBV6-1	TRBD1	TRBJ2-7	-	TGTGCCAGCAGTTTCGGGACAGGGCGTCCCTACGAGCAGTACTTC	CASSFGTGRPYEQYF
TRBV7-2	-	TRBJ2-1	-	TGTGCCAGCAGTACGGGTCTGAGGAATGAGCAGTTCTTC	CASSTGLRNEQFF
TRBV18	-	TRBJ1-1	-	TGTGCCAGCTCACGAAAACAGGGAGAGACTGAAGCTTTCTTT	CASSRKQGETEAFF
TRBV19	-	TRBJ2-5	-	TGTGCCAGTAGTATTAGGAGAAAAGAGACCCAGTACTTC	CASSIRRKETQYF
TRBV19	TRBD2	TRBJ2-1	few	TGTGCCAGTAGGACGGGGGGGGGCAACTCCTACAATGAGCAGTTCTTC	CASRTGGGNSYNEQFF
TRBV14	-	TRBJ2-1	-	TGTGCCAGCAGCCAAGAACTTCGGGATGAGCAGTTCTTC	CASSQELRDEQFF
TRBV5-4	TRBD2	TRBJ2-5	-	TGTGCCAGCAGCTCCCGACTAGCGGGGGCCCAAGAGACCCAGTACTTC	CASSSRLAGAQETQYF
TRBV7-9	-	TRBJ1-2	few	TGTGCCAGCAGCCAGCGGGAGGGGGTAGGCTATGGCTACACCTTC	CASSQREGVGYGYTF
TRBV18	-	TRBJ2-1	-	TGTGCCAGCTCACCCCCTAAAGGGGGCGCGGGGAATGAGCAGTTCTTC	CASSPPKGGAGNEQFF